This T cell receptor (beta chain) came from a study of shared clonotypes between healthy human individuals. Study-wide results and caveats: On the whole, naive subsets had larger estimated richness than memory subsets had. Represented diversity, genetic and exposure-history alike, was limited by few donors.

The assay was immunoSEQ multiplex PCR, and TCRdb's table has in-frame clones only and misses some. The repertoire holds approximately 1,500,000 clones, 95% to 99% seen once, with 0.4% to 0.45% in the top ten. CDR3 length equals 13 residues. V lost 6 bases, J lost 2 bases, and 12 bases lay in between. Germline values: CDR1 SQVTM, CDR2 ANQGSEA. Points on this clone: Antigen: not known.

This sequence originates from a man younger than 40 in good health. The specimen sequenced was naive CD4+ T cells sorted from blood. The subset denotes: CD45RA+ positively selected. The chain recombines TRBV29-1 with TRBJ2-3; no clear D gene. The CDR3 is CSVAPVLTDTQYF. The CDR3 DNA is TGCAGCGTCGCCCCGGTTCTCACAGATACGCAGTATTTT.